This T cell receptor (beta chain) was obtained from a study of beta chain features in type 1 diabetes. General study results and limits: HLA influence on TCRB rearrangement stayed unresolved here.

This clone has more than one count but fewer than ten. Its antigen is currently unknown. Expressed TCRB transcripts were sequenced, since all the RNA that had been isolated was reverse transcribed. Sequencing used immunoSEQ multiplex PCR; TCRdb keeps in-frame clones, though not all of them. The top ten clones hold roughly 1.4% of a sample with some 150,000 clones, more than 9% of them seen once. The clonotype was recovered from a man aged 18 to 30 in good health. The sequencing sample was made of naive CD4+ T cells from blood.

CDR3: CASSTQGFSYEQYF. The CDR3 bases are TGTGCCAGCAGTACTCAGGGATTCTCCTACGAGCAGTACTTC. V is TRBV2 and J is TRBJ2-7, with TRBD1 as a possible D gene (5 bases). CDR1 and CDR2 from the germline V gene are SNHLY and FYNNEI. Trimming removed 5 bases from V and 0 bases from J, with 11 bases in between. This CDR3 has 14 residues.